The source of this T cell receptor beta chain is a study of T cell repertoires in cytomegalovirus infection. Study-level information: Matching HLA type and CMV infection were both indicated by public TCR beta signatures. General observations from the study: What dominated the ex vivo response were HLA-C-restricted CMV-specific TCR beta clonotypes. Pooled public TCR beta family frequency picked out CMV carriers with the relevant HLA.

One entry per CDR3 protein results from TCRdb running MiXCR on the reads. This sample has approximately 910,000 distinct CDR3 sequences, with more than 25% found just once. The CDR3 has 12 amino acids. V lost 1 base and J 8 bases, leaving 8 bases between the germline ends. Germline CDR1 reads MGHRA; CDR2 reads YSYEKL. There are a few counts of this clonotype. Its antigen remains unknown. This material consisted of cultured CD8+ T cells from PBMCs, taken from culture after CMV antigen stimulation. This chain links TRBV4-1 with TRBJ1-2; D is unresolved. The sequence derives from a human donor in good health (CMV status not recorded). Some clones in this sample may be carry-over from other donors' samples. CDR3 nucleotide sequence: TGCGCCAGCAGCCAAGGGGATTTAGGCTACACCTTC. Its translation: CASSQGDLGYTF.